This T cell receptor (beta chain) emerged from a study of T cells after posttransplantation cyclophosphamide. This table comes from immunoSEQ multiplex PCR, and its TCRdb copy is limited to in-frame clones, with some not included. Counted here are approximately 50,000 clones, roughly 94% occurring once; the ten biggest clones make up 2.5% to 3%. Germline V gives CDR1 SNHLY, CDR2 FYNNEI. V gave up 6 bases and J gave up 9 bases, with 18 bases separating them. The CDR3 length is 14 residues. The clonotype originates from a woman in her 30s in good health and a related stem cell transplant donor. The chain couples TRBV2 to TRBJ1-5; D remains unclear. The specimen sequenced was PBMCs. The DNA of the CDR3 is TGTGCCAGCAGCCTACTTGGACTCGAGAGGCCCCAGCATTTT. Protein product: CASSLLGLERPQHF.